Below, 24 T cell receptor beta chains from the same sample are listed, as sequenced in a study of breast tumors, draining lymph nodes, adjacent tissues. In TCRdb, the multiplex PCR reads were re-called with MiXCR into one record per CDR3 protein. The sample lists under 85,000 distinct CDR3 sequences, about 21% occurring once. Breast cancer patients provided tissue from their axillary draining lymph nodes. Sample: axillary lymph node tissue. These receptor sequences come from a female donor with breast cancer. Some clones in this sample may be carry-over from other donors' samples.

This clonotype was observed at least ten times. This chain uses TRBV6-6 with TRBJ2-7; D uncertain. Trimming took off 7 bases at V and 5 bases at J, with 15 bases between the two ends. The CDR3 is 13 amino acids. Germline V gives CDR1 MNHNY, CDR2 SVGAGI (reference sequence). CDR3 nucleotides: TGTGCCAGCACGGCCGGGTTGGGAAACGAGCAGTACTTC. Translated: CASTAGLGNEQYF.

To note about this clonotype: This may arise from a read error, as a much more abundant clone is one base away. This sequence joins TRBV11-1 and TRBJ2-3; D might be TRBD2 (6 bases). The germline V gene has CDR1 SGHAT and CDR2 FQDESV (reference sequence). The CDR3 sequence is 14 residues long. As DNA, the CDR3 is TGTGCCAGCGGCTTAGGCGGGGCCCCAGATACGCAGTATTTT. Protein product: CASGLGGAPDTQYF.

In this sample, this clonotype turned up a few times. This sequence joins TRBV4-2 and TRBJ2-1, with D perhaps TRBD1 or TRBD2 (5 bases each). V was clipped by 4 bases and J by 12 bases, with 22 bases between them. The CDR3 has 15 amino acids. Per germline, CDR1 LGHNA and CDR2 YNFKEQ. The CDR3 DNA reads TGTGCCAGCAGCCGTGACTTTACTAGGGGTCTACGGCAGTTCTTC. Amino acids: CASSRDFTRGLRQFF.

This clonotype was picked up many times. The chain carries TRBV5-1 and TRBJ2-7; 13 nucleotides match TRBD2. CDR3 size: 13 residues. J gave up 5 bases and V 7 bases, and 3 bases lay outside the gene matches. CDR1 and CDR2 (germline): SGHRS, YFSETQ. For the CDR3, the DNA is TGCGCCAGCGGGACTAGCGGGACGCACGAGCAGTACTTC. Translating gives CASGTSGTHEQYF.

This clonotype has at least ten counts. This sequence joins TRBV24-1 and TRBJ1-4, with 7 nucleotides matching TRBD1. Trimming at V came to 5 bases and at J to 8 bases, leaving 4 bases not matched to a gene. Germline V lookup: CDR1 KGHDR, CDR2 SFDVKD. The CDR3 contains 13 residues. The CDR3 DNA follows: TGTGCCACCAGTGCGGCAGGGGGGGAAAAACTGTTTTTT. Protein: CATSAAGGEKLFF.

Details on this clonotype: Relative to the germline gene, one junction end is altered; a read error may explain this. V usage is TRBV12-3 or TRBV12-4 and J usage is TRBJ1-3; D ambiguous. The CDR3 contains 13 residues. The CDR3 nucleotides read TGTGCCAGCAGTTTGTCGTCGGGAAACACCCTATATTTT. Residues: CASSLSSGNTLYF.

A word on this clonotype: A much larger clone is a single base away; this may be a read error. J is TRBJ2-7 and V is TRBV3-1; 9 bases are shared with TRBD2. J was trimmed by 4 bases and V by 3 bases; bases with no gene match: 7. Germline values: CDR1 LGHDT, CDR2 YNNKEL (reference sequence). This CDR3 is 15 amino acids long. Written as DNA, the CDR3 is TGTGCCAGCAGCCACGGGGCTAGCGGGATTTACGAGCAGTACTTC. As protein: CASSHGASGIYEQYF.

The gene calls are TRBV7-9 and TRBJ1-6, with TRBD1 identical over 9 bases. CDR1 and CDR2 (germline): SEHNR, FQNEAQ (reference sequence). The ends lost 5 bases at V and 9 bases at J; junction bases unmatched: 11. CDR3 length: 16 residues. The CDR3 reads CASSHRPGQGLSPLHF. CDR3 coding DNA: TGTGCCAGCAGCCACCGCCCGGGACAGGGACTTTCACCCCTCCACTTT.

This clonotype has a count of ten or more. This chain joins TRBV20-1 and TRBJ2-1, with a possible D match to TRBD2 (5 bases). The CDR3 has 14 residues. The V gene lost 3 bases and the J gene lost 0 bases, with 9 bases spanning the gap. CDR1 and CDR2 (germline): DFQATT, SNEGSKA (reference sequence). CDR3 region: CSASAGRSYNEQFF. The CDR3 DNA reads as TGCAGTGCTAGCGCGGGCCGCTCCTACAATGAGCAGTTCTTC.

This clonotype was counted many times. CDR3 amino acids: CASSLSVENTHTDTQYF. CDR3 nucleotides: TGTGCCAGCAGTTTATCGGTGGAGAATACGCACACAGATACGCAGTATTTT. This chain links TRBV28 with TRBJ2-3; D not certain. V was trimmed by 1 base and J by 2 bases, leaving 16 bases between them. This CDR3 region has 17 residues. Germline V gene sequence: CDR1 MDHEN, CDR2 SYDVKM.

This clonotype has ten or more counts. The chain links TRBV12-5 to TRBJ2-3, with a tentative D call TRBD1 (6 bases). From germline, CDR1 is LGHNT and CDR2 FRNRAP. This CDR3 has 14 residues. V was clipped by 1 base and J by 4 bases, with 9 bases between them. The CDR3 loop reads CASGLAPGADTQYF. Here the CDR3 DNA reads TGTGCTAGTGGTTTGGCCCCAGGGGCAGATACGCAGTATTTT. Variable domain in full (rest from reference TRBV12-5 and TRBJ2-3): DARVTQTPRHKVTEMGQEVTMRCQPILGHNTVFWYRQTMMQGLELLAYFRNRAPLDDSGMPKDRFSAEMPDATLATLKIQPSEPRDSAVYFCASGLAPGADTQYFGPGTRLTVL.

This clonotype was seen more than once but under ten times. The chain links TRBV5-1 to TRBJ2-7; TRBD2 agrees at 9 bases. Looked up from germline, CDR1 is SGHRS and CDR2 is YFSETQ. The CDR3 is 16 amino acids. With V trimmed by 0 bases and J by 2 bases, 6 bases remained unmatched. CDR3 residues: CASSLDGTSRAYEQYF. DNA for the CDR3: TGCGCCAGCAGCTTGGATGGGACTAGCCGGGCCTACGAGCAGTACTTC.

In this sample, this clonotype turned up many times. In nucleotides, the CDR3 is TGTGCCAGCAGCCAAGATGTCCGGACAGATATTTTCTACGAGCAGTACTTC. It translates to CASSQDVRTDIFYEQYF. This chain links TRBV14 with TRBJ2-7; TRBD1 is a possible D gene (6 bases). V was trimmed by 0 bases and J by 3 bases, leaving 18 bases between them. CDR1 SGHDN and CDR2 FVKESK come from the germline V gene. The CDR3 totals 17 residues.

This clonotype was detected ten times or more. The J gene is TRBJ2-1, the V gene TRBV6-5; 9 nucleotides line up with TRBD2. The CDR3 runs to 15 residues. Looked up from germline, CDR1 is MNHEY and CDR2 is SVGAGI. Trimming cost V 5 bases and J 7 bases; bases outside gene matches: 9. The CDR3 region is CASSTSSGKVNEQFF. CDR3 bases: TGTGCCAGCAGTACATCTAGCGGGAAGGTAAATGAGCAGTTCTTC.

To note about this clonotype: This likely comes from a read error, as the CDR3 has no conserved phenylalanine or tryptophan at its end. The rearrangement links TRBV19 to TRBJ1-2, with D possibly TRBD1 on 5 matching bases. V dropped 1 base and J dropped 3 bases, with 15 bases sitting between them. From germline, CDR1 is LNHDA and CDR2 SQIVND (reference sequence). The CDR3 loop spans 16 amino acids. The CDR3 nucleotides read TGTGCCAGTAGTATAGCCCTGAGGACGGGGGACTATGGCTACACCTCC. It is translated as CASSIALRTGDYGYTS.

The chain carries TRBV4-3 and TRBJ2-1; TRBD2 aligns across 8 bases. Germline CDR1 LGHNA, CDR2 YSLEER. The V and J ends lost 1 base and 0 bases, in that order; junction bases with no gene match: 8. CDR3 size: 18 residues. This CDR3 reads CASSQGSGGVGSYNEQFF. DNA for the CDR3: TGCGCCAGCAGCCAAGGGTCCGGGGGGGTAGGCTCCTACAATGAGCAGTTCTTC.

This clonotype was recorded many times. The rearrangement joins TRBV20-1 to TRBJ1-3; D gene uncertain. In germline, CDR1 is DFQATT, CDR2 SNEGSKA (reference sequence). CDR3 length equals 15 residues. V was clipped by 5 bases and J by 0 bases, with 14 bases between them. The CDR3 DNA reads as TGCAGTGCTCCTCGGCAGGAAAACTCTGGAAACACCATATATTTT. Its protein is CSAPRQENSGNTIYF.

This clonotype has at least ten counts. V gene TRBV19 combines with J gene TRBJ2-7, with a weak D call TRBD1 (5 bases). The CDR3 is made up of 17 amino acids. Per the germline V gene, CDR1 is LNHDA and CDR2 is SQIVND (reference sequence). Between the trimmed V and J ends, which lost 0 bases and 3 bases, there was a span of 18 bases. The CDR3 here is CASSIDGSAGNFYEQYF. CDR3 nucleotides: TGTGCCAGTAGTATAGACGGATCGGCAGGGAATTTCTACGAGCAGTACTTC.

This clonotype was recorded at least ten times. The V and J genes are TRBV7-8 and TRBJ2-2, with TRBD1 matching 8 bases. Germline CDR1 reads SGHVS; CDR2 reads FQNEAQ. The J segment lost 3 bases and the V segment lost 4 bases, leaving 7 bases of the junction unmatched. The CDR3 is made up of 16 amino acids. CDR3 nucleotides: TGTGCCAGCAGCTACAGACAGGGGTGGGACACCGGGGAGCTGTTTTTT. It yields the protein CASSYRQGWDTGELFF.

This clonotype was recorded at least ten times. This sequence joins TRBV5-1 and TRBJ2-2; D remains unclear. V was shortened by 3 bases and J by 4 bases, with 1 base between the two germline ends. Per germline, CDR1 SGHRS and CDR2 YFSETQ. The CDR3 has 11 amino acids. CDR3 coding DNA: TGCGCCAGCAGCTCCACCGGGGAGCTGTTTTTT. Amino acid sequence: CASSSTGELFF.

Many counts were recorded for this clonotype. The chain employs TRBV5-1 and TRBJ2-3; the match to TRBD2 covers 11 bases. The CDR3 loop spans 15 amino acids. Germline CDR1 reads SGHRS; CDR2 reads YFSETQ. V shed 4 bases, J shed 3 bases, and the junction held 4 bases outside the gene matches. CDR3 sequence reads: CASSKGLAETDTQYF. The CDR3 DNA sequence: TGCGCCAGCAGCAAGGGACTAGCGGAGACAGATACGCAGTATTTT.

The genes are TRBV18 and TRBJ1-4, with D maybe TRBD1 (5 bases). CDR3 length: 14 residues. The V gene's germline CDR1 is KGHSH and CDR2 LQKENI. The V and J ends lost 4 bases and 8 bases respectively, with 14 bases between them. The chain's CDR3 is CASSRGGEEEKLFF. The CDR3 DNA sequence: TGTGCCAGCTCACGCGGGGGGGAAGAGGAAAAACTGTTTTTT.

This clonotype was counted at least ten times. The V call is TRBV11-2, the J call TRBJ2-1; possibly TRBD1 for D (6 bases). Per germline, CDR1 SGHAT and CDR2 FQNNGV. Trimming took off 5 bases at V and 3 bases at J, with 11 bases between the two ends. The CDR3 is 14 residues long. CDR3 nucleotides: TGTGCCAGCAGCGCCAGGGGTAGCTACAATGAGCAGTTCTTC. This codes for CASSARGSYNEQFF.

At least ten counts were recorded for this clonotype. The chain combines TRBV15 with TRBJ1-2; 8 positions agree with TRBD1. V trimming: 3 bases; J trimming: 6 bases; junction bases outside the gene matches: 9. The germline V gene has CDR1 LNHNV and CDR2 YYDKDF (reference sequence). The CDR3 has 15 amino acids. The CDR3: CATSSPGQGFHGYTF. The CDR3 nucleotides are TGTGCCACCAGCAGCCCCGGACAGGGCTTCCATGGCTACACCTTC.